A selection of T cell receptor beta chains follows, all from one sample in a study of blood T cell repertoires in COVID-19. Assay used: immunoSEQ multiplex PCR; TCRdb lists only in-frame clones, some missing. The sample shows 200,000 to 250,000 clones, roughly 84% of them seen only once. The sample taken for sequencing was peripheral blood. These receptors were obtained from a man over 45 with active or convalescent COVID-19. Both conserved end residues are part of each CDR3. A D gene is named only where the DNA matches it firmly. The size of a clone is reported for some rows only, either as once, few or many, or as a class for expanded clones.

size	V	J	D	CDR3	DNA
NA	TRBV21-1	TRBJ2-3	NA	CASTPEGGQYADTQYF	TGTGCCAGCACTCCTGAGGGTGGGCAATACGCAGATACGCAGTATTTT
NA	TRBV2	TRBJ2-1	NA	CASSELGQSYNEQFF	TGTGCCAGCAGTGAATTAGGACAGAGCTACAATGAGCAGTTCTTC
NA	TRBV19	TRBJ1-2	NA	CASSIRQGSTYGYTF	TGTGCCAGTAGTATTCGCCAGGGGAGTACCTATGGCTACACCTTC
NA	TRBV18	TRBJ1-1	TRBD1	CASSPPNRGRKTEAFF	TGTGCCAGCTCACCGCCTAACAGGGGAAGGAAAACTGAAGCTTTCTTT
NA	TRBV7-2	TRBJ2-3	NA	CASSPSGDTQYF	TGTGCCAGCAGCCCGTCAGGAGATACGCAGTATTTT
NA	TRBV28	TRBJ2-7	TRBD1	CASSPRTGRYEQYF	TGTGCCAGCAGTCCTCGGACAGGGAGGTACGAGCAGTACTTC
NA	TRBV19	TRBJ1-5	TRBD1	CASSRREQGGNQPQHF	TGTGCCAGTAGCCGAAGGGAACAGGGGGGCAATCAGCCCCAGCATTTT
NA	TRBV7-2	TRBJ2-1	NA	CASSLTGYNEQFF	TGTGCCAGCAGCTTAACCGGGTACAATGAGCAGTTCTTC
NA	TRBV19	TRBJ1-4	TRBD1	CASSVQGTSEKLFF	TGTGCCAGTAGTGTACAGGGGACTTCTGAAAAACTGTTTTTT
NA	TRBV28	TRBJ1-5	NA	CASSRREPQHF	TGTGCCAGCAGTCGACGGGAGCCCCAGCATTTT
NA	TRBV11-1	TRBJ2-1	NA	CASSLVTSSYNEQFF	TGTGCCAGCAGCCTGGTGACAAGCTCCTACAATGAGCAGTTCTTC
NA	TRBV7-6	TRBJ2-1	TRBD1	CASSLFGTADNEQFF	TGTGCCAGCAGCTTATTCGGGACAGCAGACAATGAGCAGTTCTTC
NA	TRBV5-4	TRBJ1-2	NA	CASSLMGARGYTF	TGTGCCAGCAGCTTGATGGGGGCGAGGGGCTACACCTTC
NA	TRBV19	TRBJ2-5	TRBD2	CATSPTGTSGWGAQETQYF	TGTGCTACCAGCCCAACCGGGACTAGTGGATGGGGGGCCCAAGAGACCCAGTACTTC
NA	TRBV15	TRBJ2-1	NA	CATVRDKTYNEQFF	TGTGCCACCGTAAGGGACAAGACCTACAATGAGCAGTTCTTC
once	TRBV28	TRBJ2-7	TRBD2	CASSWGTSGAYEQYF	TGTGCCAGCAGTTGGGGGACTAGCGGGGCCTACGAGCAGTACTTC
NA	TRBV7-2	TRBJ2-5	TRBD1	CASSSDRGQETQYF	TGTGCCAGCAGCTCCGACAGGGGCCAAGAGACCCAGTACTTC
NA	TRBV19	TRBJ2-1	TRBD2	CASTERGYNEQFF	TGTGCCAGTACGGAGCGGGGGTACAATGAGCAGTTCTTC
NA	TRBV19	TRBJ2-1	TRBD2	CASTPGLARIDEQFF	TGTGCCAGTACCCCGGGACTAGCTAGAATCGATGAGCAGTTCTTC
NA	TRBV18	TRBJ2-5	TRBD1	CASSPGQGAGETQYF	TGTGCCAGCTCACCCGGACAGGGGGCTGGAGAGACCCAGTACTTC
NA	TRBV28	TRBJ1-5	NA	CASSSPGETNQPQHF	TGTGCCAGCAGTTCCCCGGGGGAAACCAATCAGCCCCAGCATTTT
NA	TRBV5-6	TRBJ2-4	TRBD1	CASSSGTDTLAKNIQYF	TGTGCCAGCAGCTCTGGGACAGACACCCTAGCCAAAAACATTCAGTACTTC
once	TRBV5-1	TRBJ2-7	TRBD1	CASRPGTGSYEQYF	TGCGCCAGCAGGCCCGGGACAGGGTCTTACGAGCAGTACTTC
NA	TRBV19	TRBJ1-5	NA	CASSIATTPHQPQHF	TGTGCCAGTAGTATAGCGACGACACCCCATCAGCCCCAGCATTTT
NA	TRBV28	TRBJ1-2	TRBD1	CASESLRDRETNYGYTF	TGTGCCAGCGAAAGTTTAAGGGACAGGGAAACAAACTATGGCTACACCTTC
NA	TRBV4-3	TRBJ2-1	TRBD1	CASSAGTGGYNEQFF	TGCGCCAGCAGCGCCGGGACAGGGGGGTACAATGAGCAGTTCTTC
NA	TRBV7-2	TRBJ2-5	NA	CASSHQGSRETQYF	TGTGCCAGCAGCCACCAAGGGAGTAGGGAGACCCAGTACTTC
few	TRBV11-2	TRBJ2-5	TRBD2	CASSLAPSGGETQYF	TGTGCCAGCAGCTTAGCTCCCAGCGGGGGGGAGACCCAGTACTTC
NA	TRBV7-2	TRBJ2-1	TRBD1	CASSARDSSIDEQFF	TGTGCCAGCAGCGCCCGGGACAGTTCGATCGATGAGCAGTTCTTC